The 21 T cell receptor beta chains given below trace back to one sample, sequenced in a study of blood T cell repertoires in COVID-19. Sequencing used immunoSEQ multiplex PCR; TCRdb keeps in-frame clones, though not all of them. The profile shows hundreds of thousands of clones, about 91% of them singletons. The sample was peripheral blood. The origin of the receptors is a woman aged 30 to 39 who had recovered from COVID-19.

This chain uses TRBV7-9 with TRBJ1-5; 7 bases fit TRBD1. Losses at the gene ends were 1 base for V and 2 bases for J; bases not matched to a gene: 5. Germline loops: CDR1 SEHNR, CDR2 FQNEAQ (reference sequence). This CDR3 region has 16 residues. The CDR3 DNA reads as TGTGCCAGCAGCTTAGGTACAGGGGCTGGCAATCAGCCCCAGCATTTT. It specifies CASSLGTGAGNQPQHF.

The rearrangement uses TRBV19 and TRBJ1-2; a possible D gene is TRBD1 (6 bases). V was shortened by 4 bases and J by 6 bases, with 12 bases between the two germline ends. The CDR3 runs to 13 residues. Looked up from germline, CDR1 is LNHDA and CDR2 is SQIVND (reference sequence). CDR3 sequence reads: CASSTPRGDGYTF. The CDR3 region has the DNA TGTGCCAGTAGTACACCCAGGGGAGATGGCTACACCTTC.

The gene calls are TRBV7-9 and TRBJ2-7; 10 bases fit TRBD2. The CDR3 runs to 15 residues. The trim removed 2 bases at V and 2 bases at J, leaving 3 bases unmatched. The germline V gene encodes CDR1 SEHNR and CDR2 FQNEAQ (reference sequence). CDR3 in DNA: TGTGCCAGCAGCTTATCAGCGGGGGGGCCCTACGAGCAGTACTTC. This translates into CASSLSAGGPYEQYF.

The rearrangement joins TRBV4-2 to TRBJ1-5; D gene uncertain. V lost 0 bases and J 0 bases, leaving 6 bases between the germline ends. CDR1 and CDR2 (germline): LGHNA, YNFKEQ. This CDR3 contains 15 residues. For the CDR3, the DNA is TGTGCCAGCAGCCAAGAAGAGAATAGCAATCAGCCCCAGCATTTT. This encodes CASSQEENSNQPQHF.

This clone was seen a single time. This chain joins TRBV29-1 and TRBJ1-2; 8 bases line up with TRBD1. Per germline, CDR1 SQVTM and CDR2 ANQGSEA. The CDR3 totals 15 residues. V gave up 6 bases and J gave up 4 bases; unmatched junction bases: 13. This CDR3 is CSVTTAGQGVYGYTF. In nucleotides, the CDR3 is TGCAGCGTCACCACTGCCGGACAGGGTGTCTATGGCTACACCTTC.

The chain joins TRBV5-1 to TRBJ2-4; the match to TRBD1 covers 10 bases. J gave up 5 bases and V 3 bases, and 5 bases lay outside the gene matches. Germline-derived CDR1 and CDR2 are SGHRS and YFSETQ. The length of the CDR3 is 15 residues. The DNA for the CDR3 is TGCGCCAGCAGCTCCTGGACAGGGGGTCAAAACATTCAGTACTTC. Translation: CASSSWTGGQNIQYF.

V gene TRBV28 combines with J gene TRBJ2-5; a weak D match, TRBD1 (7 bases). The V and J ends lost 1 base and 0 bases respectively, with 12 bases between them. The CDR3 consists of 16 residues. The germline CDR1 and CDR2 sequences are MDHEN and SYDVKM. CDR3 region: CASSLFGGTDQETQYF. CDR3 sequence (DNA): TGTGCCAGCAGTTTATTCGGCGGGACAGACCAAGAGACCCAGTACTTC.

The V and J genes are TRBV4-2 and TRBJ1-4; D not resolved. Germline V gene data show CDR1 as LGHNA and CDR2 as YNFKEQ. Trimming removed 1 base from V and 6 bases from J, with 3 bases in between. CDR3 length equals 12 residues. The CDR3 region has the DNA TGTGCCAGCAGCCAAGGCGATGAAAAACTGTTTTTT. Translation: CASSQGDEKLFF.

This chain links TRBV28 with TRBJ1-5; a weak D match, TRBD1 (5 bases). Trimming pared 7 bases from V and 5 bases from J, leaving 15 bases between. Germline CDR1 MDHEN, CDR2 SYDVKM. The CDR3 loop spans 14 amino acids. CDR3 region: CASTVLGGDQPQHF. CDR3 DNA sequence: TGTGCCAGCACCGTTCTGGGGGGGGATCAGCCCCAGCATTTT.

This clone has just a few counts. The V and J genes are TRBV7-8 and TRBJ2-5; D is ambiguous. The germline CDR1 and CDR2 sequences are SGHVS and FQNEAQ. This CDR3 has 13 amino acids. Between the trimmed V and J ends, which lost 2 bases and 3 bases, there was a span of 7 bases. The CDR3 DNA sequence: TGTGCCAGCAGCTTATACGGAGAAGAGACCCAGTACTTC. Protein product: CASSLYGEETQYF.

V is TRBV5-1 and J is TRBJ2-7, with D unclear. Between the trimmed V and J ends, which lost 3 bases and 0 bases, there was a span of 10 bases. CDR1 is SGHRS, CDR2 YFSETQ, per germline. The length of the CDR3 is 14 residues. The CDR3 nucleotides are TGCGCCAGCAGCTCCACCCGCAGCTCCTACGAGCAGTACTTC. Residues: CASSSTRSSYEQYF.

V is TRBV6-2 or TRBV6-3 and J is TRBJ2-2; TRBD2 might be the D (6 bases). The CDR3 sequence is 16 residues long. V shed 6 bases and J shed 1 base, with 15 bases lying between them. Germline V gene data show CDR1 as MNHEY and CDR2 as SVGEGT. CDR3 in DNA: TGTGCCAGCAGCCGACGCTTGGGGGGGAACACCGGGGAGCTGTTTTTT. As protein: CASSRRLGGNTGELFF.

This clone was recorded only once. The V call is TRBV25-1, the J call TRBJ1-3, with 7 bases lining up with TRBD1. Germline CDR1 is MGHDK and CDR2 is SYGVNS. The trim removed 5 bases at V and 3 bases at J, leaving 4 bases unmatched. The CDR3 is made up of 14 amino acids. The CDR3 nucleotides read TGTGCCAGCAGTAGACGGACAGGTGGAAACACCATATATTTT. The encoded protein is CASSRRTGGNTIYF.

The V gene is TRBV27, the J gene TRBJ2-5; maybe TRBD1 (7 bases). This CDR3 comprises 14 residues. CDR1 MNHEY and CDR2 SMNVEV come from the germline V gene (reference sequence). Deletions cut 8 bases from V and 1 base from J, with 14 bases between. The DNA of the CDR3 is TGTGCCAGCGGAGGAGGGACAGTCCAAGAGACCCAGTACTTC. Translation: CASGGGTVQETQYF.

V usage is TRBV29-1 and J usage is TRBJ2-3; 9 bases are shared with TRBD2. The CDR3 sequence is 18 residues long. With V trimmed by 7 bases and J by 1 base, 18 bases remained unmatched. CDR1 is SQVTM, CDR2 ANQGSEA, per germline. This chain's CDR3 is CSATRHSGGGSGTDTQYF. CDR3 bases: TGCAGCGCCACCCGCCATAGCGGGGGCGGCTCTGGCACAGATACGCAGTATTTT.

The chain has TRBV7-9 and TRBJ2-3, with 7 nucleotides matching TRBD2. Trimming cost V 5 bases and J 1 base; bases outside gene matches: 6. Germline CDR1 is SEHNR and CDR2 is FQNEAQ (reference sequence). CDR3 length: 15 residues. The CDR3 here is CASSRQRGGTDTQYF. DNA for the CDR3: TGTGCCAGCAGCCGCCAACGGGGGGGCACAGATACGCAGTATTTT.

The rearrangement links TRBV11-2 to TRBJ2-3; 7 bases are shared with TRBD1. Germline V gene data show CDR1 as SGHAT and CDR2 as FQNNGV. The CDR3 totals 14 residues. V shed 5 bases, J shed 4 bases, and the junction held 6 bases outside the gene matches. CDR3 region: CASSQRGQADTQYF. CDR3 DNA: TGTGCCAGCAGCCAACGTGGACAGGCAGATACGCAGTATTTT.

The chain has TRBV5-1 and TRBJ2-1; 9 bases map to TRBD2. Germline-derived CDR1 and CDR2 are SGHRS and YFSETQ. This CDR3 has 15 amino acids. The V and J ends lost 2 bases and 5 bases, in that order; junction bases with no gene match: 5. CDR3 amino acids: CASSFATSGHNEQFF. The CDR3 nucleotides read TGCGCCAGCAGCTTTGCGACTAGCGGTCACAATGAGCAGTTCTTC.

V and J are TRBV27 and TRBJ1-2; TRBD1 might be the D (6 bases). The CDR3 length is 14 residues. V was pared by 6 bases and J by 4 bases, with 15 bases between. Germline V gene data show CDR1 as MNHEY and CDR2 as SMNVEV (reference sequence). The chain's CDR3 is CASSPLQGSYGYTF. CDR3 bases: TGTGCCAGCAGCCCTCTCCAGGGGAGCTATGGCTACACCTTC.

The chain uses TRBV4-3 and TRBJ2-7, with 11 bases that match TRBD2. The CDR3 has 16 residues. Trimming removed 4 bases from V and 4 bases from J; junction bases left unmatched: 9. CDR1 is LGHNA and CDR2 is YSLEER in the germline V gene. CDR3 DNA: TGCGCCAGCAGCCGATCAAGACTAGCGGGGAGGTACGAGCAGTACTTC. Its translation: CASSRSRLAGRYEQYF.

The chain has TRBV10-3 and TRBJ2-7; 7 positions match TRBD1. The CDR3 covers 15 residues. With V trimmed by 6 bases and J by 1 base, 9 bases remained unmatched. Germline V lookup: CDR1 ENHRY, CDR2 SYGVKD. The CDR3 nucleotides are TGTGCCATCAGAGACGACAGGGAAGGTTCCTACGAGCAGTACTTC. It translates to CAIRDDREGSYEQYF.